Given below is one T cell receptor (beta chain) in context. The antigen is not known. Sequencing used immunoSEQ v3.0 at survey level. A per-sample goal of roughly 40,000-50,000 T-cell genomes was targeted by sequencing. Only in-frame clones appear in the TCRdb table, and some are missing; sequencing was by immunoSEQ multiplex PCR. The table has about 28,000 clones, 80% seen once. Trimming pared 0 bases from V and 5 bases from J, leaving 7 bases between. Germline CDR1 reads MNHEY; CDR2 reads SMNVEV (reference sequence). The CDR3 loop spans 14 amino acids. The source of the sample is a study of long-term antiretroviral therapy in people with HIV. Across the study: The oldest specimens predate the 2015 immediate-ART recommendation by about a decade. The study's findings and limits: Repertoire composition at all time points was dominated by clones that had expanded before ART.

Every single participant having HIV got treatment inside the United States. The V gene is TRBV27, the J gene TRBJ1-4, with D perhaps TRBD1 (5 bases). This sample comprised unsorted PBMCs, obtained 0.3 years after starting antiretroviral therapy. This TCR came from a man aged 35 to 55 with HIV. The CDR3 nucleotides are TGTGCCAGCAGTTTATCACGGGGGAATGAAAAACTGTTTTTT. This gives the protein CASSLSRGNEKLFF.